The entry below gives a single TCR beta chain sequence along with its context. Methods used by the authors: Reference gene primer amplification gave estimated nucleated cell counts. Assay: immunoSEQ multiplex PCR; the TCRdb copy retains only in-frame clones and omits some. V and J calls and clone size are as listed in that table; D and trimming were resolved from the DNA. The sample shows under 150,000 clones, approximately 80% of them seen only once. The data belong to a study of blood T cell repertoires in COVID-19. At the level of the study: In each case, the material was cDNA or gDNA derived from T cells, B-cell-depleted T cells, or PBMCs.

V shed 7 bases and J shed 0 bases, with 13 bases lying between them. Germline V gene data show CDR1 as MNHEY and CDR2 as SVGAGI. The CDR3 runs 15 residues. The TCR originated in a man in his 70s with acute or convalescent COVID-19. Sequenced input: peripheral blood. V gene TRBV6-5 combines with J gene TRBJ1-3, with a weak D call TRBD1 (5 bases). Here the CDR3 reads CASMPQGGSGNTIYF. CDR3 nucleotide sequence: TGTGCCAGCATGCCGCAGGGTGGCTCTGGAAACACCATATATTTT.